These 20 T cell receptor beta chains were all obtained from the same sample, sequenced in a study of T-cell memory formation after mild COVID-19. From the 5' RACE reads, TCRdb called clonotypes with MiXCR, one entry per CDR3 protein. The table shows about 27,000 distinct CDR3 sequences, with 6% to 9.5% occurring only once. The sequenced sample was PBMCs or a T cell subset sorted from them (not recorded which). These receptors were collected from an adult woman who had mild COVID-19 (a few samples of this study predate the infection). Cell type and time point are not known.

This clonotype was seen ten or more times. The chain recombines TRBV7-6 with TRBJ1-2; D possibly corresponds to TRBD1 (6 bases). The CDR3 extends over 15 amino acids. The V and J ends lost 5 bases and 4 bases respectively, with 17 bases between them. Germline V gives CDR1 SGHVS, CDR2 FNYEAQ. CDR3 loop: CASSARGRGGYGYTF. Written as DNA, the CDR3 is TGTGCCAGCAGCGCGCGGGGCAGGGGTGGCTATGGCTACACCTTC. Complete variable domain (other parts from reference TRBV7-6 and TRBJ1-2): GAGVSQSPRYKVTKRGQDVALRCDPISGHVSLYWYRQALGQGPEFLTYFNYEAQQDKSGLPNDRFSAERPEGSISTLTIQRTEQRDSAMYRCASSARGRGGYGYTFGSGTRLTVV.

This clonotype is labeled hyperexpanded (1% or more). The CDR3 reads CASSLAPLAGGYNEQFF. The CDR3 coding sequence is TGCGCCAGCAGCTTGGCCCCCCTAGCGGGGGGTTACAATGAGCAGTTCTTC. The V and J genes are TRBV5-1 and TRBJ2-1, with 11 bases aligning to TRBD2. This CDR3 is built from 17 residues. Germline CDR1 is SGHRS and CDR2 is YFSETQ. Germline trimming cut 0 bases from V and 4 bases from J; bases unmatched to any gene: 6.

This clonotype has at least ten counts. This rearrangement joins TRBV25-1 to TRBJ2-3, with 12 positions matching TRBD2. The CDR3 has 19 residues. Germline CDR1 is MGHDK and CDR2 is SYGVNS. The V segment lost 3 bases and the J segment 1 base; nucleotides outside the gene matches: 11. Here the CDR3 DNA reads TGTGCCAGCAGTGACCCCGAAACAGGGACTAGCGGGCGCACAGATACGCAGTATTTT. It encodes CASSDPETGTSGRTDTQYF.

This clonotype was detected ten times or more. This chain uses TRBV7-9 with TRBJ1-3; the match to TRBD1 covers 10 bases. V lost 4 bases and J lost 3; bases outside the gene matches: 9. In germline, CDR1 is SEHNR, CDR2 FQNEAQ (reference sequence). The CDR3 runs to 17 residues. The CDR3 nucleotides are TGTGCCAGCAGCTGGGGACAGGGGAAGGGTAGTGGAAACACCATATATTTT. This encodes CASSWGQGKGSGNTIYF.

This clonotype showed up many times. The chain joins TRBV25-1 to TRBJ1-4; D may be TRBD1 (5 bases). There are 13 residues in the CDR3. Germline assignment: CDR1 MGHDK and CDR2 SYGVNS. Trimming left V 10 bases short and J 4 bases short, with 13 bases between. The CDR3 nucleotides read TGTGCCACCTCCGGGACGGGTAATGAAAAACTGTTTTTT. As protein: CATSGTGNEKLFF.

This clonotype has just a few counts. The junction departs from the called germline gene at one end, perhaps through a read error. V is TRBV3-1 and J is TRBJ1-1; no definite D call. The V gene's germline CDR1 is LGHDT and CDR2 YNNKEL (reference sequence). This CDR3 region has 14 residues. In DNA, the CDR3 is TGTGCCAGCACCCAACGGGGTCCAAACACTGAAGCTTTCTTT. Encoded protein: CASTQRGPNTEAFF.

The table lists this clonotype with many counts. The chain links TRBV2 to TRBJ2-3; tentative D call: TRBD2 (5 bases). Germline V gene data show CDR1 as SNHLY and CDR2 as FYNNEI. The V and J ends lost 5 bases and 7 bases respectively, with 16 bases between them. The CDR3 is 14 residues long. CDR3 residues: CASSTPLASNTQYF. CDR3 DNA: TGTGCCAGCAGTACCCCGTTAGCGTCAAATACGCAGTATTTT.

This clonotype was seen many times. J is TRBJ2-7 and V is TRBV15; either TRBD1 or TRBD2 may fit D (5 bases each). V was trimmed by 0 bases and J by 3 bases, leaving 12 bases between them. Germline V gene lookup returns CDR1 LNHNV and CDR2 YYDKDF (reference sequence). The CDR3 runs to 15 residues. The CDR3 region has the DNA TGTGCCACCAGCAGAGACGGGACGGAGTTCTACGAGCAGTACTTC. It encodes CATSRDGTEFYEQYF.

This clonotype was observed at least ten times. V and J are TRBV5-4 and TRBJ2-1; weak D call: TRBD2 (5 bases). The V end lost 2 bases, the J end lost 10 bases, and 10 bases lay between the germline ends. Germline lookup yields CDR1 SGHNT and CDR2 YYREEE (reference sequence). This CDR3 comprises 12 residues. Here the CDR3 DNA reads TGTGCCAGCAGCTTAGGGAGCACCGAGCAGTTCTTC. Its protein product is CASSLGSTEQFF.

This clonotype was seen many times. This chain uses TRBV7-2 with TRBJ2-7; the D gene is possibly TRBD2 (6 bases). With 5 bases removed from V and 0 bases from J, the gap between germline ends came to 11 bases. In germline, CDR1 is SGHTA, CDR2 FQGNSA. The CDR3 covers 14 residues. The CDR3 bases are TGTGCCAGCAGCGCGGGACTCCGCTCCTACGAGCAGTACTTC. The encoded protein is CASSAGLRSYEQYF.

This clonotype turned up a few times. The rearrangement joins TRBV24-1 to TRBJ2-1, with 10 bases aligning to TRBD1. After removal of 3 bases from V and 8 bases from J, the junction contained 6 bases not matched to a gene. Germline-derived CDR1 and CDR2 are KGHDR and SFDVKD. The CDR3 loop spans 15 amino acids. Written as DNA, the CDR3 is TGTGCCACCAGTGATATCGGGACAGGGGTTTATGAGCAGTTCTTC. Protein sequence: CATSDIGTGVYEQFF.

This clonotype came up many times. DNA for the CDR3: TGTGCCAGCAGCCACAGGCCAAAAGAGACCCAGTACTTC. This sequence encodes CASSHRPKETQYF. The gene calls are TRBV2 and TRBJ2-5; a weak D match, TRBD1 (5 bases). The CDR3 length is 13 residues. CDR1 is SNHLY and CDR2 is FYNNEI in the germline V gene. V lost 6 bases and J 3 bases, leaving 11 bases between the germline ends. Full variable domain (rest looked up from reference TRBV2 and TRBJ2-5): EPEVTQTPSHQVTQMGQEVILRCVPISNHLYFYWYRQILGQKVEFLVSFYNNEISEKSEIFDDQFSVERPDGSNFTLKIRSTKLEDSAMYFCASSHRPKETQYFGPGTRLLVL.

This clonotype has only a few counts. The chain combines TRBV24-1 with TRBJ2-3, with D hard to call. The CDR3 spans 15 residues. CDR1 is KGHDR and CDR2 is SFDVKD in the germline V gene. The V end lost 5 bases, the J end lost 2 bases, and 13 bases lay between the germline ends. CDR3 sequence: CATSGHLDHTDTQYF. Here the CDR3 DNA reads TGTGCCACCAGTGGTCACCTAGATCACACAGATACGCAGTATTTT.

This clonotype was seen more than once but under ten times. The chain joins TRBV5-6 to TRBJ2-2; perhaps TRBD2 as D (6 bases). CDR3 length: 17 amino acids. Trimming took off 0 bases at V and 2 bases at J, with 14 bases between the two ends. The germline V gene encodes CDR1 SGHDT and CDR2 YYEEEE. CDR3 DNA sequence: TGTGCCAGCAGCTTGGCTTCTACCGGGGGTAACACCGGGGAGCTGTTTTTT. Translation: CASSLASTGGNTGELFF.

In its sample, this clonotype was seen many times. This chain joins TRBV2 and TRBJ1-6; D gene uncertain. Trimming took off 3 bases at V and 14 bases at J, with 11 bases between the two ends. Germline V CDR1 and CDR2: SNHLY, FYNNEI. The CDR3 covers 12 residues. The CDR3 region is CASSEGSLTLHF. DNA for the CDR3: TGTGCCAGCAGTGAGGGTTCCCTCACCCTCCACTTT.

This clonotype has a count of ten or more. V and J are TRBV5-4 and TRBJ2-1; 8 bases are a match to TRBD2. Per germline, CDR1 SGHNT and CDR2 YYREEE (reference sequence). The CDR3 has 16 residues. Germline trimming cut 2 bases from V and 0 bases from J; bases unmatched to any gene: 4. The CDR3 region is CASSLLSGSSYNEQFF. DNA for the CDR3: TGTGCCAGCAGCTTACTGAGCGGGAGCTCCTACAATGAGCAGTTCTTC.

This clonotype was found many times. The V call is TRBV7-2, the J call TRBJ1-1; D gene unclear. Trimming cost V 4 bases and J 1 base, with 13 bases left between them. The CDR3 is made up of 15 amino acids. Germline CDR1 is SGHTA and CDR2 is FQGNSA. DNA for the CDR3: TGTGCCAGCAGCTCATACCGGGAGTCGAACACTGAAGCTTTCTTT. It yields the protein CASSSYRESNTEAFF. The whole variable domain, filled in from reference TRBV7-2 and TRBJ1-1, reads GAGVSQSPSNKVTEKGKDVELRCDPISGHTALYWYRQSLGQGLEFLIYFQGNSAPDKSGLPSDRFSAERTGGSVSTLTIQRTQQEDSAVYLCASSSYRESNTEAFFGQGTRLTVV.

Ten or more counts support this clonotype. CDR3 sequence: CAWSGGQYGYTF. DNA for the CDR3: TGTGCCTGGAGTGGGGGACAGTATGGCTACACCTTC. The chain couples TRBV30 to TRBJ1-2; 7 bases are a match to TRBD1. The germline V gene encodes CDR1 GTSNPN and CDR2 SVGIG (reference sequence). V was pared by 1 base and J by 5 bases, with 1 base of the junction left unmatched. This CDR3 contains 12 residues. Using reference TRBV30 and TRBJ1-2 for the parts outside the CDR3, the full variable domain is SQTIHQWPATLVQPVGSPLSLECTVEGTSNPNLYWYRQAAGRGLQLLFYSVGIGQISSEVPQNLSASRPQDRQFILSSKKLLLSDSGFYLCAWSGGQYGYTFGSGTRLTVV.

This clonotype has a count of ten or more. The chain uses TRBV5-1 and TRBJ1-1; 7 bases fit TRBD1. The V gene's germline CDR1 is SGHRS and CDR2 YFSETQ. CDR3 length: 15 amino acids. Unmatched junction bases numbered 7, after V lost 0 bases and J lost 5 bases. The CDR3 here is CASSLDRGRRTEAFF. CDR3 nucleotide sequence: TGCGCCAGCAGCTTGGACAGGGGACGTAGAACTGAAGCTTTCTTT.

This clonotype has ten or more counts. The chain has TRBV5-1 and TRBJ2-7; D remains ambiguous. V lost 4 bases to trimming and J lost 5 bases, with 19 bases between them. Germline CDR1 reads SGHRS; CDR2 reads YFSETQ. The CDR3 spans 15 residues. Written as DNA, the CDR3 is TGCGCCAGCAGCACGGATTCTCGGCCATACGACGAGCAGTACTTC. Translated, it gives CASSTDSRPYDEQYF.